The 27 T cell receptor beta chains presented below share a single source sample, sequenced in a study of a mutant IDH1 vaccine in newly diagnosed glioma. Time point: week 47, end of study. Doses consisted of 300 ug of mutant IDH1 20-mer peptide each, paired with topical imiquimod. Some clones are missing from TCRdb's copy, which holds only in-frame ones; the method was immunoSEQ multiplex PCR. The sample records nearly 25,000 clones, about 80% being singletons. Antigens for these TCRs are unknown. This material consisted of PBMCs, taken from a glioma patient whose treatment included an IDH1 peptide vaccine. Every receptor here comes from a middle-aged man with glioma. Some clones in this sample may be carry-over from other donors' samples.

This chain joins TRBV15 and TRBJ2-7; TRBD1 might be the D (5 bases). CDR1 and CDR2 from the germline V gene are LNHNV and YYDKDF (reference sequence). The CDR3 consists of 15 residues. The V and J ends lost 0 bases and 0 bases respectively, with 9 bases between them. The CDR3 protein is CATSRDIQASYEQYF. The DNA for the CDR3 is TGTGCCACCAGCAGAGATATACAGGCCTCCTACGAGCAGTACTTC.

The chain couples TRBV30 to TRBJ1-2; 8 bases agree with TRBD1. Per germline, CDR1 GTSNPN and CDR2 SVGIG (reference sequence). This CDR3 has 18 residues. The trim removed 2 bases at V and 0 bases at J, leaving 14 bases unmatched. CDR3 in amino acids: CAWSSSGTGKTANYGYTF. The CDR3 DNA follows: TGTGCCTGGAGTTCCTCCGGGACAGGCAAAACCGCTAACTATGGCTACACCTTC.

The chain has TRBV5-4 and TRBJ2-2; D might be TRBD2 (6 bases). V lost 4 bases and J 3 bases, leaving 16 bases between the germline ends. This CDR3 contains 16 residues. Per germline, CDR1 SGHNT and CDR2 YYREEE (reference sequence). The CDR3 sequence is CASSPADSGYTGELFF. The CDR3 DNA is TGTGCCAGCAGCCCCGCCGACAGCGGGTACACCGGGGAGCTGTTTTTT.

This chain uses TRBV2 with TRBJ2-5; D might be TRBD2 (6 bases). Trimming stripped 5 bases from V and 3 bases from J, with 10 bases between. The CDR3 has 13 residues. From germline, CDR1 is SNHLY and CDR2 FYNNEI. The CDR3 reads CASSRDSKETQYF. CDR3 DNA sequence: TGTGCCAGCAGTCGGGACTCAAAAGAGACCCAGTACTTC.

The V gene is TRBV19, the J gene TRBJ1-5, with TRBD1 identical over 8 bases. V dropped 3 bases and J dropped 2; count of bases not matched to a gene: 3. There are 15 residues in the CDR3. Germline V CDR1 and CDR2: LNHDA, SQIVND (reference sequence). CDR3 nucleotides: TGTGCCAGTAGTATGGGACAGGCTGGCAATCAGCCCCAGCATTTT. Its translation: CASSMGQAGNQPQHF.

The CDR3 region has the DNA TGTGCCAGCTCACCCCCGCACGCGAGCAATGAGCAGTTCTTC. Translation: CASSPPHASNEQFF. The chain combines TRBV18 with TRBJ2-1; D is ambiguous. The CDR3 loop spans 14 amino acids. V was trimmed by 3 bases and J by 6 bases, leaving 12 bases between them. Germline CDR1 is KGHSH and CDR2 is LQKENI.

The V call is TRBV19, the J call TRBJ1-4; D is possibly TRBD1 (5 bases). There are 15 residues in the CDR3. CDR1 is LNHDA, CDR2 SQIVND, per germline (reference sequence). Deletions cut 3 bases from V and 3 bases from J, with 11 bases between. CDR3 loop: CASSIQGSPNEKLFF. The DNA for the CDR3 is TGTGCCAGTAGTATTCAGGGTAGTCCTAATGAAAAACTGTTTTTT.

The chain joins TRBV19 to TRBJ1-1, with 7 positions matching TRBD1. V lost 10 bases to trimming and J lost 0 bases; unmatched junction nucleotides: 8. This CDR3 spans 14 amino acids. CDR1 and CDR2 from the germline V gene are LNHDA and SQIVND (reference sequence). In DNA, the CDR3 is TGTGCCACCACCAGACAGGGAATGAACACTGAAGCTTTCTTT. Translation gives CATTRQGMNTEAFF.

The V call is TRBV9, the J call TRBJ2-7; D remains ambiguous. V lost 0 bases and J 0 bases, leaving 4 bases between the germline ends. Germline V gives CDR1 SGDLS, CDR2 YYNGEE. The CDR3 is made up of 13 amino acids. CDR3 sequence reads: CASSVGSSYEQYF. DNA for the CDR3: TGTGCCAGCAGCGTAGGATCCTCCTACGAGCAGTACTTC. The whole variable domain, remainder taken from reference TRBV9 and TRBJ2-7, is DSGVTQTPKHLITATGQRVTLRCSPRSGDLSVYWYQQSLDQGLQFLIQYYNGEERAKGNILERFSAQQFPDLHSELNLSSLELGDSALYFCASSVGSSYEQYFGPGTRLTVT.

This clone has only one observation. The chain recombines TRBV2 with TRBJ2-7; D is perhaps TRBD1 or TRBD2 (5 bases each). CDR1 is SNHLY, CDR2 FYNNEI, per germline. This CDR3 is built from 13 residues. The V end was cut by 7 bases, the J end by 5 bases, with 15 bases between. The DNA of the CDR3 is TGTGCCAGCACCTGGGTTGGGGGAAACGAGCAGTACTTC. Its translation: CASTWVGGNEQYF. Full variable domain (missing parts from reference TRBV2 and TRBJ2-7): EPEVTQTPSHQVTQMGQEVILRCVPISNHLYFYWYRQILGQKVEFLVSFYNNEISEKSEIFDDQFSVERPDGSNFTLKIRSTKLEDSAMYFCASTWVGGNEQYFGPGTRLTVT.

The chain recombines TRBV29-1 with TRBJ1-1; D gene uncertain. This CDR3 region has 12 residues. The V end lost 4 bases, the J end lost 4 bases, and 10 bases lay between the germline ends. Germline values: CDR1 SQVTM, CDR2 ANQGSEA. DNA for the CDR3: TGCAGCGTTGGGACCCCCGGCACTGAAGCTTTCTTT. Translating it yields CSVGTPGTEAFF.

This rearrangement joins TRBV6-5 to TRBJ2-1; 10 nucleotides match TRBD2. V shed 4 bases, J shed 5 bases, and the junction held 8 bases outside the gene matches. This CDR3 comprises 16 residues. The germline CDR1 and CDR2 sequences are MNHEY and SVGAGI. In nucleotides, the CDR3 is TGTGCCAGCAGTTCTCTAGCGGGGGAATCCCACAATGAGCAGTTCTTC. Translation gives CASSSLAGESHNEQFF.

In this sample, this clone turned up a few times. The V and J genes are TRBV7-8 and TRBJ2-3, with D maybe TRBD1 (6 bases). The CDR3 is 15 residues long. CDR1 is SGHVS, CDR2 FQNEAQ, per germline. Trimming left V 5 bases short and J 5 bases short, with 17 bases between. This chain's CDR3 is CASSVSTGYGDTQYF. Here the CDR3 DNA reads TGTGCCAGCAGCGTCTCCACAGGGTACGGAGATACGCAGTATTTT.

The chain uses TRBV27 and TRBJ1-5, with D possibly TRBD1 on 5 matching bases. This CDR3 comprises 13 residues. Germline CDR1 reads MNHEY; CDR2 reads SMNVEV (reference sequence). V dropped 3 bases and J dropped 5 bases, with 8 bases sitting between them. CDR3 amino acids: CASSFRDDQPQHF. For the CDR3, the DNA is TGTGCCAGCAGTTTCAGGGATGATCAGCCCCAGCATTTT.

This clone was found once. The rearrangement joins TRBV7-8 to TRBJ1-6, with 8 bases matching TRBD1. Germline V gives CDR1 SGHVS, CDR2 FQNEAQ. This CDR3 is built from 15 residues. V shed 3 bases, J shed 6 bases, and the junction held 4 bases outside the gene matches. CDR3 DNA sequence: TGTGCCAGCAGCTTGCGGACAGGGTCTAATTCACCCCTCCACTTT. Protein product: CASSLRTGSNSPLHF.

This chain connects TRBV28 to TRBJ2-5, with D perhaps assigned TRBD1 or TRBD2 (5 bases each). In germline, CDR1 is MDHEN, CDR2 SYDVKM. The CDR3 contains 18 residues. Trimming cost V 4 bases and J 2 bases, with 23 bases left between them. CDR3 sequence (DNA): TGTGCCAGCAGTTCGTTCGGGACCCCCGATGGGGTACAAGAGACCCAGTACTTC. Translated: CASSSFGTPDGVQETQYF.

This clone was seen only a few times. The chain has TRBV30 and TRBJ1-4; perhaps TRBD1 as D (5 bases). The CDR3 runs 13 residues. CDR1 GTSNPN and CDR2 SVGIG come from the germline V gene (reference sequence). V was pared by 1 base and J by 4 bases, with 7 bases between. The CDR3 sequence is CAWSGGINEKLFF. Written as DNA, the CDR3 is TGTGCCTGGAGTGGGGGGATTAATGAAAAACTGTTTTTT.

This clone was recorded a few times. The rearrangement uses TRBV6-6 and TRBJ1-1, with D unresolved. Germline V gives CDR1 MNHNY, CDR2 SVGAGI (reference sequence). Trimming pared 1 base from V and 9 bases from J, leaving 9 bases between. The CDR3 loop spans 12 amino acids. The CDR3 here is CASSYFGRKAFF. The CDR3 DNA follows: TGTGCCAGCAGTTACTTTGGAAGGAAAGCTTTCTTT.

CDR3 in amino acids: CASSDRENTEAFF. The CDR3 DNA reads as TGTGCCAGCAGCGACAGGGAGAACACTGAAGCTTTCTTT. The chain couples TRBV6-6 to TRBJ1-1; 7 bases match TRBD1. The J segment lost 1 base and the V segment lost 6 bases, leaving 2 bases of the junction unmatched. Germline CDR1 reads MNHNY; CDR2 reads SVGAGI (reference sequence). This CDR3 is built from 13 residues.

The chain combines TRBV30 with TRBJ2-5; 9 bases are a match to TRBD2. Germline V gene sequence: CDR1 GTSNPN, CDR2 SVGIG (reference sequence). This CDR3 comprises 13 residues. The J segment lost 2 bases and the V segment lost 5 bases, leaving 3 bases of the junction unmatched. CDR3 nucleotides: TGTGCCTGGGGAACTAGCGGGCAAGAGACCCAGTACTTC. Protein sequence: CAWGTSGQETQYF.

The chain recombines TRBV19 with TRBJ2-2; 9 bases map to TRBD2. Trimming took 7 bases from V and 0 from J; bases not matched to a gene: 6. This CDR3 is built from 16 residues. The germline gives CDR1 LNHDA, CDR2 SQIVND (reference sequence). CDR3 coding DNA: TGTGCCAGTACGGTAGCGGGAGCCTCGAACACCGGGGAGCTGTTTTTT. It translates to CASTVAGASNTGELFF.

This clone appeared a few times. The rearrangement links TRBV18 to TRBJ1-1; D remains unclear. Trimming cost V 1 base and J 2 bases, with 14 bases left between them. This CDR3 is 16 amino acids long. Germline CDR1 is KGHSH and CDR2 is LQKENI. The CDR3 coding sequence is TGTGCCAGCTCACCACTAGGACTCGGTTCCAACACTGAAGCTTTCTTT. Amino acid sequence: CASSPLGLGSNTEAFF. Supplemented by reference TRBV18 and TRBJ1-1, the full variable domain reads NAGVMQNPRHLVRRRGQEARLRCSPMKGHSHVYWYRQLPEEGLKFMVYLQKENIIDESGMPKERFSAEFPKEGPSILRIQQVVRGDSAAYFCASSPLGLGSNTEAFFGQGTRLTVV.

The chain employs TRBV5-1 and TRBJ2-2; D remains unclear. Germline V lookup: CDR1 SGHRS, CDR2 YFSETQ. The CDR3 runs to 13 residues. Trimming shortened V by 5 bases and J by 4 bases, and 9 bases separated the two germline ends. This CDR3 is CASSLVGTGELFF. The CDR3 coding sequence is TGCGCCAGCAGTCTAGTCGGCACCGGGGAGCTGTTTTTT.

The chain joins TRBV19 to TRBJ2-7, with D tentatively TRBD2 (5 bases). Trimming took 1 base from V and 1 from J, leaving 8 bases between them. Germline CDR1 LNHDA, CDR2 SQIVND (reference sequence). The CDR3 consists of 14 residues. CDR3 nucleotide sequence: TGTGCCAGTAGTATAGCTGGCGGGTCCTACGAGCAGTACTTC. Residues: CASSIAGGSYEQYF.

The chain joins TRBV5-5 to TRBJ1-1; D may be TRBD1 (5 bases). The CDR3 sequence is 13 residues long. Germline-derived CDR1 and CDR2 are SGHKS and YYEKEE (reference sequence). Trimming stripped 6 bases from V and 3 bases from J, with 12 bases between. CDR3 region: CASTVQGDTEAFF. The CDR3 DNA reads as TGTGCCAGCACCGTTCAGGGCGACACTGAAGCTTTCTTT.

This chain uses TRBV4-3 with TRBJ2-6, with D perhaps TRBD2 (5 bases). Germline loops: CDR1 LGHNA, CDR2 YSLEER. CDR3 size: 16 residues. V lost 5 bases, J lost 0 bases, and 11 bases lay in between. The CDR3 DNA sequence: TGCGCCAGCAGCAGGGCCGGAGGCTCTGGGGCCAACGTCCTGACTTTC. This gives the protein CASSRAGGSGANVLTF.

The chain has TRBV6-1 and TRBJ2-2; D not certain. Per germline, CDR1 MNHNS and CDR2 SASEGT. This CDR3 region has 13 residues. Trimming took off 5 bases at V and 8 bases at J, with 12 bases between the two ends. CDR3 amino acids: CASSISPEGELFF. In nucleotides, the CDR3 is TGTGCCAGCAGTATTTCTCCCGAGGGGGAGCTGTTTTTT.